The 12 T cell receptor beta chains reported below all come from one sample, sequenced in a study of neoadjuvant anti-PD-1 for oral cavity cancer. Clones were read by immunoSEQ multiplex PCR, and TCRdb kept only the in-frame ones, dropping some. Found here are roughly 16,000 clones, 60% to 80% of them singletons; the top ten hold around 2.8%. The source was PBMCs, collected before nivolumab (anti-PD-1) treatment. The receptors were sampled from a person aged 40-85 years with oral cavity squamous cell carcinoma.

This clone appeared once. The chain uses TRBV5-4 and TRBJ2-1; no definite D call. The length of the CDR3 is 13 residues. Germline CDR1 is SGHNT and CDR2 is YYREEE (reference sequence). The V end lost 0 bases, the J end lost 14 bases, and 15 bases lay between the germline ends. The CDR3 nucleotides are TGTGCCAGCAGCTTGGGGGGAAAACCTCAGGAGTTCTTC. Protein product: CASSLGGKPQEFF.

The chain uses TRBV5-5 and TRBJ2-1, with D unclear. CDR1 and CDR2 from the germline V gene are SGHKS and YYEKEE (reference sequence). The CDR3 runs 13 residues. V gave up 1 base and J gave up 14 bases, with 16 bases separating them. CDR3 sequence: CASSLTQGVSKFF. The CDR3, as DNA: TGTGCCAGCAGCTTGACTCAAGGAGTTTCAAAGTTCTTC.

This clone was seen a few times. The CDR3 region is CASRLPAGELFF. Here the CDR3 DNA reads TGTGCCAGCAGACTCCCTGCCGGGGAGCTGTTTTTT. The chain carries TRBV28 and TRBJ2-2; D unresolved. V gave up 6 bases and J gave up 6 bases, with 8 bases separating them. CDR1 and CDR2 from the germline V gene are MDHEN and SYDVKM. The length of the CDR3 is 12 residues.

The chain employs TRBV6-1 and TRBJ1-5, with 9 bases matching TRBD1. This CDR3 region has 15 residues. Germline V lookup: CDR1 MNHNS, CDR2 SASEGT. J gave up 6 bases and V 5 bases, and 8 bases lay outside the gene matches. CDR3: CASSRGQGLVQPQHF. CDR3 sequence (DNA): TGTGCCAGCAGTAGGGGACAGGGACTTGTTCAGCCCCAGCATTTT.

The chain recombines TRBV19 with TRBJ1-5; D gene ambiguous. This CDR3 has 15 amino acids. Germline values: CDR1 LNHDA, CDR2 SQIVND (reference sequence). V was clipped by 9 bases and J by 0 bases, with 15 bases between them. The CDR3 region has the DNA TGTGCCAGCCTCGTGTCGCCCGATAGCAATCAGCCCCAGCATTTT. As protein: CASLVSPDSNQPQHF.

The rearrangement uses TRBV6-5 and TRBJ2-1; no clear D gene. The germline CDR1 and CDR2 sequences are MNHEY and SVGAGI. V was cut by 6 bases and J by 6 bases, with 12 bases left in between. The CDR3 totals 13 residues. Written as DNA, the CDR3 is TGTGCCAGCAGGAGCTGGCTCCGCAATGAGCAGTTCTTC. It translates to CASRSWLRNEQFF.

The gene calls are TRBV27 and TRBJ2-7; 7 nucleotides agree with TRBD2. Trimming took 6 bases from V and 0 from J; bases not matched to a gene: 5. The CDR3 extends over 14 amino acids. CDR1 and CDR2 (germline): MNHEY, SMNVEV (reference sequence). The CDR3 spells CASSLAGASYEQYF. The CDR3 DNA reads TGTGCCAGCAGCCTGGCGGGAGCCTCCTACGAGCAGTACTTC.

This chain links TRBV7-8 with TRBJ2-5; possible D gene TRBD2, 6 bases. Per the germline V gene, CDR1 is SGHVS and CDR2 is FQNEAQ. V was shortened by 5 bases and J by 7 bases, with 14 bases between the two germline ends. This CDR3 spans 13 amino acids. The DNA of the CDR3 is TGTGCCAGCAGCCAATCTAGCGTGGGGACCCAGTACTTC. Its translation: CASSQSSVGTQYF.

The V gene is TRBV12-5, the J gene TRBJ1-5; D not resolved. The germline V gene encodes CDR1 LGHNT and CDR2 FRNRAP. CDR3 length: 13 amino acids. V lost 8 bases to trimming and J lost 0 bases, with 8 bases between them. CDR3 in DNA: TGTGCTAGTCTAGCCGGTAGCAATCAGCCCCAGCATTTT. It codes for CASLAGSNQPQHF.

Comment on this clone: One end of the junction does not line up with germline, which may come from a read error. This chain uses TRBV7-7 with TRBJ2-5, with unresolved D. The CDR3 sequence is 14 residues long. Germline V CDR1 and CDR2: SSHAT, FNYEAQ (reference sequence). CDR3 loop: CASSLVGSQETQYF. For the CDR3, the DNA is TGTGCTAGCAGCTTAGTTGGCAGCCAAGAGACCCAGTACTTC.

The chain couples TRBV2 to TRBJ2-7; 7 bases agree with TRBD2. J gave up 4 bases and V 1 base, and 4 bases lay outside the gene matches. The CDR3 is 14 amino acids. CDR1 SNHLY and CDR2 FYNNEI come from the germline V gene. In DNA form, the CDR3 reads TGTGCCAGCAGTGAAGAGGCGGGAGCATACGAGCAGTACTTC. It translates to CASSEEAGAYEQYF.

The sample holds one count of this clone. The CDR3, as DNA: TGTGCCAGGAATCACCCGTCGGGGAGAGGCACCGGGGAGCTGTTTTTT. It translates to CARNHPSGRGTGELFF. This chain links TRBV4-2 with TRBJ2-2, with D maybe TRBD2 (5 bases). V was clipped by 9 bases and J by 4 bases, with 21 bases between them. The CDR3 contains 16 residues. Germline V lookup: CDR1 LGHNA, CDR2 YNFKEQ.